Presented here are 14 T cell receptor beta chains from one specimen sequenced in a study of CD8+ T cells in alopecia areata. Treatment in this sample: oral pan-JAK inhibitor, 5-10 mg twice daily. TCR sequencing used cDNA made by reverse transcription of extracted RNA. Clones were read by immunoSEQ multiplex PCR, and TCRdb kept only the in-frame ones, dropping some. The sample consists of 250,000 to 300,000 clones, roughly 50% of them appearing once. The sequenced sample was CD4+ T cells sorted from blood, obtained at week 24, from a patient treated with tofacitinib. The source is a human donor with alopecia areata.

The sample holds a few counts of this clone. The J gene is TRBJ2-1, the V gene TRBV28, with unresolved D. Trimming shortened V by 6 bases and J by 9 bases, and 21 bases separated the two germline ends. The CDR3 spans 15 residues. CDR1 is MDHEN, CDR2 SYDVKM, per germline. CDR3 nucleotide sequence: TGTGCCAGCAGACCCCCGGCCGGTTGGGCTTTTGAGCAGTTCTTC. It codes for CASRPPAGWAFEQFF.

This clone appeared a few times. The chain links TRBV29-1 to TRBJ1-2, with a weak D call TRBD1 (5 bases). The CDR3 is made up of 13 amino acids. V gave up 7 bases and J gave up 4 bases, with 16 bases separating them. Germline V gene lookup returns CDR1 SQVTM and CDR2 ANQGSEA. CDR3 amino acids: CSGVADSSYGYTF. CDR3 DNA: TGCAGCGGTGTAGCTGACAGCAGCTATGGCTACACCTTC.

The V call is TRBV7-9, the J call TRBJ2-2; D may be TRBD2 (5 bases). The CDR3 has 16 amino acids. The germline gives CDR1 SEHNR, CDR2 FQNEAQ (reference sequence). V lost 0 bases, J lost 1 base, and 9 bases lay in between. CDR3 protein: CASSLAGRGNTGELFF. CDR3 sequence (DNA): TGTGCCAGCAGCTTAGCCGGTCGGGGGAACACCGGGGAGCTGTTTTTT.

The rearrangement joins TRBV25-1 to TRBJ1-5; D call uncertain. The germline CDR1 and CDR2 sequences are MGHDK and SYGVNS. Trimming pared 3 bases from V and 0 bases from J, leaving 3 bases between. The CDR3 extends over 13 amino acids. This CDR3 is CASSELSNQPQHF. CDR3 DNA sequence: TGTGCCAGCAGTGAGCTTAGCAATCAGCCCCAGCATTTT.

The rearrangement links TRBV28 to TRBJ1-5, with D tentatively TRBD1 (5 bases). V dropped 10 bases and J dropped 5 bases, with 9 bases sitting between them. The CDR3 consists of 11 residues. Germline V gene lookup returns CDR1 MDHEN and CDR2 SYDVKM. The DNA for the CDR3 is TGTGCCACCGACAGCGATCAGCCCCAGCATTTT. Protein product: CATDSDQPQHF. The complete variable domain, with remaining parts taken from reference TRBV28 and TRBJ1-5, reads DVKVTQSSRYLVKRTGEKVFLECVQDMDHENMFWYRQDPGLGLRLIYFSYDVKMKEKGDIPEGYSVSREKKERFSLILESASTNQTSMYLCATDSDQPQHFGDGTRLSIL.

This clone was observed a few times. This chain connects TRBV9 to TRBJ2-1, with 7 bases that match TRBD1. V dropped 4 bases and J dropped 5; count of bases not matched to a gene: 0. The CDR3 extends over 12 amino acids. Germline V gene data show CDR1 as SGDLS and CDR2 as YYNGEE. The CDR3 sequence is CASSTGDNEQFF. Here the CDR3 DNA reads TGTGCCAGCAGCACAGGGGACAATGAGCAGTTCTTC.

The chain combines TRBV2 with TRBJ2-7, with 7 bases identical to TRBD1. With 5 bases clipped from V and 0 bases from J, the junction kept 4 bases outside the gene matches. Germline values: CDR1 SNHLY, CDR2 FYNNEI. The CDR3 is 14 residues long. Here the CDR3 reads CASSLGQSSYEQYF. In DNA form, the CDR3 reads TGTGCCAGCAGTTTGGGACAGTCCTCCTACGAGCAGTACTTC.

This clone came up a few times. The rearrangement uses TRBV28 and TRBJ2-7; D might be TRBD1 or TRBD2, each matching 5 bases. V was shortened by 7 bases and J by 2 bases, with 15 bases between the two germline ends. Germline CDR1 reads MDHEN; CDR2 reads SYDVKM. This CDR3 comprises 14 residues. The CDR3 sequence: CASNQNGGTYEQYF. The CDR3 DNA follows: TGTGCCAGCAATCAGAATGGGGGAACCTACGAGCAGTACTTC.

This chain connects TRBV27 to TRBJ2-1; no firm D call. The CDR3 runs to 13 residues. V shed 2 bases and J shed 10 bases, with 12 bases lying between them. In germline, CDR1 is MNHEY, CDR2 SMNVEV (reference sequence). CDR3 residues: CASSLTNPREQFF. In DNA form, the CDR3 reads TGTGCCAGCAGTTTAACGAATCCCCGGGAGCAGTTCTTC.

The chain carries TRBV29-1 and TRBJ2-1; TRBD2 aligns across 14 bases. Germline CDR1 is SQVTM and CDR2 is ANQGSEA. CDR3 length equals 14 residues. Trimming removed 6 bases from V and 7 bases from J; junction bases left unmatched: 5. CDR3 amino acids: CSVGLAGVGNEQFF. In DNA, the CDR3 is TGCAGCGTGGGACTAGCGGGGGTAGGGAATGAGCAGTTCTTC.

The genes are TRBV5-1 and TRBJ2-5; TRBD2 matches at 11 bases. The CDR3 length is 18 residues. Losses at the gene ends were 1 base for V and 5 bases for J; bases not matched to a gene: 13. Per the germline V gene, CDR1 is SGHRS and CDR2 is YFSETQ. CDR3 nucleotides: TGCGCCAGCAGCTTGCGGCCCCTGACTAGCGGGGCAGGGGAGACCCAGTACTTC. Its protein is CASSLRPLTSGAGETQYF.

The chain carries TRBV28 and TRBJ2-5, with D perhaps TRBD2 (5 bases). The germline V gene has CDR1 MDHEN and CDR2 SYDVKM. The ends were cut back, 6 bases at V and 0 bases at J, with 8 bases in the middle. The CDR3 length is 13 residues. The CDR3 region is CASRERYQETQYF. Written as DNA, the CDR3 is TGTGCCAGCAGAGAGCGGTACCAAGAGACCCAGTACTTC. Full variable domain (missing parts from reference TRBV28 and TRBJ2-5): DVKVTQSSRYLVKRTGEKVFLECVQDMDHENMFWYRQDPGLGLRLIYFSYDVKMKEKGDIPEGYSVSREKKERFSLILESASTNQTSMYLCASRERYQETQYFGPGTRLLVL.

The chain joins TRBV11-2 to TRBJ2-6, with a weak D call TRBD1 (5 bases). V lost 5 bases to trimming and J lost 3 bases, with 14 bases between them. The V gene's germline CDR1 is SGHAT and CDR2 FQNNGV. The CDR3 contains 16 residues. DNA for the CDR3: TGTGCCAGCAGCGGAGCAGGGTCGATTGGGGCCAACGTCCTGACTTTC. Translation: CASSGAGSIGANVLTF.

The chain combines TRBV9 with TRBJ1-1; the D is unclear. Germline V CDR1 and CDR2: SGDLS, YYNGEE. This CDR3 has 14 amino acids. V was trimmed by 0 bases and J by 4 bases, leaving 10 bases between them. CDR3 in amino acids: CASSVAMGSTEAFF. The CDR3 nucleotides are TGTGCCAGCAGCGTAGCTATGGGGAGCACTGAAGCTTTCTTT. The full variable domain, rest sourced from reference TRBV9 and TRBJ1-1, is DSGVTQTPKHLITATGQRVTLRCSPRSGDLSVYWYQQSLDQGLQFLIQYYNGEERAKGNILERFSAQQFPDLHSELNLSSLELGDSALYFCASSVAMGSTEAFFGQGTRLTVV.